The T cell receptor beta chain under discussion was sequenced for a study of T cell changes during pregnancy in multiple sclerosis. The V gene lost 1 base and the J gene lost 2 bases, with 12 bases spanning the gap. This CDR3 comprises 15 residues. Looked up from germline, CDR1 is SGHAT and CDR2 is FQNNGV. Data came from immunoSEQ multiplex PCR; TCRdb stores just in-frame clones and leaves some out. In the table there are some 97,000 clones, 94% of which are singletons. J is TRBJ2-7 and V is TRBV11-2; D call uncertain. The source was peripheral blood, collected before pregnancy. The sequence was obtained from a female donor with multiple sclerosis, enrolled in a pregnancy study. In DNA, the CDR3 is TGTGCCAGCAGCTTAGGGGCAGGAAATCCCTACGAGCAGTACTTC. Residues: CASSLGAGNPYEQYF.